Sequencing of this T cell receptor beta chain was carried out in a study of Ad26.COV2.S vaccination and SARS-CoV-2 variants. For the study at large: Enrolled in COV1001, the donor was in the Ad26.COV2.S trial arm, which received the vaccine. Study-wide results and limits: An underestimation of total T cell responses may have resulted from the TCR breadth and depth analyses.

Treatment described: approximately 18 received Ad26.COV2.S at low or high dose, single or two shots; several received placebo; per-sample allocation not given. After the first vaccine or placebo injection, samples were drawn on day 63. Concerning this clone: Its specificity is unknown.

Measured with immunoSEQ multiplex PCR; TCRdb has only the in-frame clones, and not every one. The table records around 380,000 clones, 88% of them present only once. Sequencing was performed on peripheral blood, taken in a trial of Ad26.COV2.S vaccine versus placebo. The TCR comes from a person aged 18-60 years who received the Ad26.COV2.S COVID-19 vaccine or a placebo.

The CDR3 bases are TGTGCCGGGACAGGGCCCACTAATGAAAAACTGTTTTTT. Translated, it gives CAGTGPTNEKLFF. V usage is TRBV2 and J usage is TRBJ1-4, with TRBD1 matching 9 bases. In germline, CDR1 is SNHLY, CDR2 FYNNEI. Trimming cost V 11 bases and J 2 bases; bases outside gene matches: 3. The CDR3 is 13 amino acids. Filled out from reference TRBV2 and TRBJ1-4, the complete variable domain reads EPEVTQTPSHQVTQMGQEVILRCVPISNHLYFYWYRQILGQKVEFLVSFYNNEISEKSEIFDDQFSVERPDGSNFTLKIRSTKLEDSAMYFCAGTGPTNEKLFFGSGTQLSVL.